This T cell receptor (beta chain) was observed in a study of T-cell memory formation after mild COVID-19. Study information: Largely donor-specific TCR clusters were found.

General study results and limits: Contracting clones from day 15 to 85 had balanced CD4/CD8; later expanders favoured CD4+. Some SARS-CoV-2-responding clones were already detected in memory before infection.

5'RACE primed at constant segments yielded TCR alpha and TCR beta cDNA libraries bearing sample barcodes and UMIs. TCRdb reanalysed the 5' RACE reads using MiXCR and keeps one entry per CDR3 protein. This sample carries about half a million distinct CDR3 sequences, 18% of them seen once, and the ten largest clones take approximately 13%. In its sample, this clonotype was seen a few times. Its antigen is as yet unknown. Germline CDR1 is SGHDT and CDR2 is YYEEEE. The CDR3 consists of 14 residues. V trimming: 4 bases; J trimming: 3 bases; junction bases outside the gene matches: 7. This receptor was obtained from an adult woman who had mild COVID-19 (a few samples of this study predate the infection). Cell type and time point are not known. The sequenced sample was PBMCs or a T cell subset sorted from them (not recorded which). J is TRBJ2-7 and V is TRBV5-6; TRBD1 matches at 7 bases. CDR3 sequence (DNA): TGTGCCAGCAGCCCGGGGACAGTCAACTACGAGCAGTACTTC. This sequence encodes CASSPGTVNYEQYF.